This passage covers 13 T cell receptor beta chains from one sample sequenced in a study of control samples from healthy donors and cancer patients. Clones were read by immunoSEQ multiplex PCR, and TCRdb kept only the in-frame ones, dropping some. This sample has roughly 84,000 clones, with 70% to 90% found just once. Input material: blood. The receptors shown here come from a man aged 45 to 65 in good health.

DNA for the CDR3: TGCGCCAGCAGCATATCGACAGTAACTAACTATGGCTACACCTTC. Encoded protein: CASSISTVTNYGYTF. The gene calls are TRBV5-1 and TRBJ1-2, with D possibly matching TRBD1 (5 bases). V lost 4 bases to trimming and J lost 0 bases, with 13 bases between them. This CDR3 is 15 amino acids long. CDR1 and CDR2 (germline): SGHRS, YFSETQ.

The chain is built from TRBV29-1 and TRBJ1-1; 7 positions agree with TRBD1. The CDR3 spans 14 residues. Germline V gene lookup returns CDR1 SQVTM and CDR2 ANQGSEA. Trimming at V came to 6 bases and at J to 1 base, leaving 8 bases not matched to a gene. The CDR3 DNA sequence: TGCAGCGTCCTCAGGGGGTCGGCGAACACTGAAGCTTTCTTT. Protein sequence: CSVLRGSANTEAFF.

V gene TRBV7-2 combines with J gene TRBJ2-5; no clear D gene. The germline V gene has CDR1 SGHTA and CDR2 FQGNSA. The length of the CDR3 is 13 residues. Trimming left V 8 bases short and J 7 bases short, with 17 bases between. This chain's CDR3 is CASSLVAAVTQYF. The DNA of the CDR3 is TGTGCCAGCTCCCTAGTTGCGGCGGTGACCCAGTACTTC.

A remark on this clone: Since no conserved phenylalanine or tryptophan closes the CDR3, a read error is the likely cause. The V call is TRBV19, the J call TRBJ1-1; D is unresolved. Germline V CDR1 and CDR2: LNHDA, SQIVND (reference sequence). The V gene lost 5 bases and the J gene lost 6 bases, with 13 bases spanning the gap. CDR3 size: 13 residues. CDR3 protein: CASSRPRRAEAFL. In nucleotides, the CDR3 is TGTGCCAGTAGTCGACCTCGAAGGGCTGAAGCTTTCCTT.

V usage is TRBV24-1 and J usage is TRBJ1-5, with TRBD1 matching 8 bases. The trim removed 6 bases at V and 13 bases at J, leaving 4 bases unmatched. Germline V gives CDR1 KGHDR, CDR2 SFDVKD. The CDR3 has 11 residues. The CDR3 protein is CATSQGDRQHF. For the CDR3, the DNA is TGTGCCACCAGTCAAGGGGACAGGCAGCATTTT.

This clone came up once. This chain links TRBV6-6 with TRBJ2-1, with D perhaps matching TRBD2 (6 bases). Germline loops: CDR1 MNHNY, CDR2 SVGAGI (reference sequence). Trimming shortened V by 5 bases and J by 10 bases, and 21 bases separated the two germline ends. The length of the CDR3 is 15 residues. The CDR3 protein is CASSPSGTDLGEQFF. DNA of the CDR3: TGTGCCAGCAGTCCCTCCGGGACTGACCTCGGGGAGCAGTTCTTC.

J is TRBJ2-7 and V is TRBV4-2; 8 bases match TRBD1. Germline CDR1 reads LGHNA; CDR2 reads YNFKEQ. The ends lost 3 bases at V and 5 bases at J; junction bases unmatched: 24. The CDR3 has 20 residues. The CDR3 here is CASSQGASGTGPFVRHEQYF. CDR3 bases: TGTGCCAGCAGCCAGGGTGCCTCCGGGACAGGTCCGTTCGTAAGGCACGAGCAGTACTTC.

J is TRBJ2-7 and V is TRBV3-1 (or the pseudogene TRBV3-2), with D perhaps matching TRBD1 (6 bases). V was pared by 3 bases and J by 3 bases, with 9 bases between. The CDR3 totals 13 residues. Germline CDR1 and CDR2: LGHDT and YNNKEL (reference sequence). The DNA of the CDR3 is TGTGCCAGCAGCCATCCCAGGGGCTACGAGCAGTACTTC. Translating it yields CASSHPRGYEQYF.

The V gene is TRBV3-1 (or the pseudogene TRBV3-2), the J gene TRBJ2-7; unclear D gene. This CDR3 region has 12 residues. Germline CDR1 is LGHDT and CDR2 is YNNKEL (reference sequence). The V gene lost 1 base and the J gene lost 3 bases, with 4 bases spanning the gap. The CDR3 protein is CASSQVDYEQYF. For the CDR3, the DNA is TGTGCCAGCAGCCAAGTGGACTACGAGCAGTACTTC.

V and J are TRBV5-1 and TRBJ1-1, with 10 bases lining up with TRBD1. The CDR3 is 15 amino acids. The J segment lost 3 bases and the V segment lost 2 bases, leaving 4 bases of the junction unmatched. Germline V gene sequence: CDR1 SGHRS, CDR2 YFSETQ. The CDR3 sequence is CASSFAGTGDTEAFF. DNA for the CDR3: TGCGCCAGCAGCTTTGCGGGGACAGGGGACACTGAAGCTTTCTTT. Together with reference TRBV5-1 and TRBJ1-1, the CDR3 gives the full variable domain: KAGVTQTPRYLIKTRGQQVTLSCSPISGHRSVSWYQQTPGQGLQFLFEYFSETQRNKGNFPGRFSGRQFSNSRSEMNVSTLELGDSALYLCASSFAGTGDTEAFFGQGTRLTVV.

Only a few counts were recorded for this clone. The chain has TRBV19 and TRBJ1-6; 7 nucleotides align to TRBD1. Germline V gene data show CDR1 as LNHDA and CDR2 as SQIVND (reference sequence). Germline trimming cut 3 bases from V and 6 bases from J; bases unmatched to any gene: 2. The CDR3 loop spans 14 amino acids. CDR3 bases: TGTGCCAGTAGTATGGGACAGATTAATTCACCCCTCCACTTT. This translates into CASSMGQINSPLHF.

The chain joins TRBV27 to TRBJ1-6; no clear D gene. CDR3 size: 12 residues. Germline V gene sequence: CDR1 MNHEY, CDR2 SMNVEV (reference sequence). Trimming cost V 3 bases and J 6 bases, with 3 bases left between them. The CDR3 nucleotides are TGTGCCAGCAGTTTTTCTAATTCACCCCTCCACTTT. Translated: CASSFSNSPLHF.

The chain links TRBV6-4 to TRBJ1-1; 7 bases are shared with TRBD1. Germline V gene lookup returns CDR1 MRHNA and CDR2 SNTAGT. Trimming removed 4 bases from V and 1 base from J; junction bases left unmatched: 6. The CDR3 covers 15 residues. CDR3 sequence: CASSATTGRNTEAFF. The CDR3 coding sequence is TGTGCCAGCAGTGCCACGACAGGGAGGAACACTGAAGCTTTCTTT.